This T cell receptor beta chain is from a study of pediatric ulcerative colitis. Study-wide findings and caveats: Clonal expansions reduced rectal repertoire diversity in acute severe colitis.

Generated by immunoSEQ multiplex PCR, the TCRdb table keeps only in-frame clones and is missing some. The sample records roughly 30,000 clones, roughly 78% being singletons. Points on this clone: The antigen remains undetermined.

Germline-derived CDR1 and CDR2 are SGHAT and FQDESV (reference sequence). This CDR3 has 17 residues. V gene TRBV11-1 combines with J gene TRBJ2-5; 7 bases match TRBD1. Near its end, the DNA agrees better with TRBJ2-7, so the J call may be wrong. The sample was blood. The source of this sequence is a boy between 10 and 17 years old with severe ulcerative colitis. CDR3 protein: CASSLQRSVGGYYEQYF. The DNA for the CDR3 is TGTGCCAGCAGCTTGCAAAGGTCGGTAGGGGGCTACTACGAGCAGTACTTC.